Following are 27 T cell receptor beta chains from one sample sequenced in a study of HIV-infected children after antiretroviral therapy interruption. Treatment meaning: PENTA 11 planned treatment interruption arm or continuous ART arm. A 3' RACE protocol on RNA, with unique molecular identifiers, produced the TCR library. MiXCR was run by TCRdb on the 3' RACE reads, yielding one entry per CDR3 protein. The repertoire holds nearly 15,000 distinct CDR3 sequences, 3% to 3.5% seen once, with 30% to 40% in the top ten. The sample consisted of CD45RO+ CD8+ T cells from PBMCs, pooled from several time points, taken from a donor given antiretroviral therapy, either interrupted or continuous. Indicated subset: memory CD8+ CD45RO+ CD45RA- T cells. The receptors originated from a pool of human donors with HIV.

This clonotype was detected ten times or more. The CDR3 loop reads CSVEYGQSTDTQYF. Written as DNA, the CDR3 is TGCAGCGTTGAATATGGACAGTCCACAGATACGCAGTATTTT. The chain employs TRBV29-1 and TRBJ2-3, with D perhaps matching TRBD1 (6 bases). Per germline, CDR1 SQVTM and CDR2 ANQGSEA. This CDR3 has 14 amino acids. V was shortened by 2 bases and J by 2 bases, with 11 bases between the two germline ends.

There are many counts of this clonotype. The chain links TRBV7-9 to TRBJ2-7; D remains unclear. CDR3 length: 12 amino acids. CDR1 SEHNR and CDR2 FQNEAQ come from the germline V gene (reference sequence). With 6 bases removed from V and 7 bases from J, the gap between germline ends came to 13 bases. The CDR3 loop reads CASRDGNGEQYF. CDR3 DNA: TGTGCCAGCAGGGACGGCAACGGGGAGCAGTACTTC.

This clonotype was picked up many times. This sequence joins TRBV28 and TRBJ2-4; 7 nucleotides match TRBD2. CDR1 is MDHEN, CDR2 SYDVKM, per germline. Trimming at V came to 3 bases and at J to 1 base, leaving 0 bases not matched to a gene. This CDR3 is 14 amino acids long. Here the CDR3 reads CASSLGGAKNIQYF. CDR3 coding DNA: TGTGCCAGCAGTTTGGGGGGGGCCAAAAACATTCAGTACTTC.

This clonotype has a count of ten or more. The chain uses TRBV10-2 and TRBJ1-2; maybe TRBD1 (5 bases). Germline V gives CDR1 WSHSY, CDR2 SAAADI. The CDR3 is 17 residues long. V lost 7 bases and J 4 bases, leaving 25 bases between the germline ends. The CDR3, as DNA: TGCGCCAGCACGGGGTCCTCCGGGGGATACCCTCTCTATGGCTACACCTTC. As protein: CASTGSSGGYPLYGYTF.

The V and J genes are TRBV10-2 and TRBJ1-1, with D hard to call. Germline V CDR1 and CDR2: WSHSY, SAAADI. Trimming removed 0 bases from V and 2 bases from J, with 10 bases in between. The CDR3 runs 15 residues. CDR3 DNA sequence: TGCGCCAGCAGTGAGTCGAGAGGCAGCAACACTGAAGCTTTCTTT. Translation: CASSESRGSNTEAFF.

In its sample, this clonotype was seen many times. The V and J genes are TRBV7-8 and TRBJ2-5; tentatively, D is TRBD1 (6 bases). CDR3 length: 14 amino acids. The germline V and J ends were trimmed by 1 base and 4 bases, with 10 bases remaining between them. CDR1 SGHVS and CDR2 FQNEAQ come from the germline V gene. CDR3 protein: CASSLEAGAETQYF. The CDR3, as DNA: TGTGCCAGCAGCTTAGAAGCAGGGGCAGAGACCCAGTACTTC.

This clonotype was observed at least ten times. CDR3 DNA: TGTGCCAGCAGCTCCACGATTCGGGGGACAGAGGCTTCGGAAAGCGGAAACACCATATATTTT. It codes for CASSSTIRGTEASESGNTIYF. The V gene is TRBV7-9, the J gene TRBJ1-3; 7 nucleotides align to TRBD1. Germline V CDR1 and CDR2: SEHNR, FQNEAQ (reference sequence). The CDR3 loop spans 21 amino acids. Trimming at V came to 4 bases and at J to 4 bases, leaving 25 bases not matched to a gene.

This clonotype occurred many times. This chain joins TRBV27 and TRBJ2-1; 7 bases fit TRBD1. The V segment lost 6 bases and the J segment 4 bases; nucleotides outside the gene matches: 9. The CDR3 is 15 residues long. Germline CDR1 MNHEY, CDR2 SMNVEV (reference sequence). CDR3 region: CASSQGTDLYNEQFF. The CDR3 nucleotides are TGTGCCAGCAGCCAAGGGACAGACCTGTACAATGAGCAGTTCTTC.

This clonotype was counted ten times or more. The chain is built from TRBV20-1 and TRBJ1-1; 9 positions agree with TRBD1. The ends lost 4 bases at V and 1 base at J; junction bases unmatched: 4. The germline CDR1 and CDR2 sequences are DFQATT and SNEGSKA (reference sequence). The CDR3 has 14 residues. In DNA form, the CDR3 reads TGCAGTGCTAAGCGGACAGGGGAGAACACTGAAGCTTTCTTT. This encodes CSAKRTGENTEAFF.

This clonotype has at least ten counts. The CDR3 loop reads CASSEVEGSGGDADTQYF. As DNA, the CDR3 is TGTGCCAGCAGTGAAGTTGAGGGGAGCGGGGGGGACGCAGATACGCAGTATTTT. This chain uses TRBV6-1 with TRBJ2-3; 10 nucleotides match TRBD2. Trimming at V came to 1 base and at J to 4 bases, leaving 11 bases not matched to a gene. Germline V gene lookup returns CDR1 MNHNS and CDR2 SASEGT. The CDR3 is 18 amino acids.

By sample fraction, this clonotype is medium-sized. This chain connects TRBV29-1 to TRBJ2-3; tentative D call: TRBD2 (5 bases). Germline CDR1 reads SQVTM; CDR2 reads ANQGSEA. This CDR3 has 16 amino acids. Trimming took off 0 bases at V and 6 bases at J, with 19 bases between the two ends. The CDR3, as DNA: TGCAGCGTTGAAGATCGGTGGTCTGGAGGTTTGGATACGCAGTATTTT. Encoded protein: CSVEDRWSGGLDTQYF.

As to this clonotype: This clone may be a read error of a much larger clone one base away. This rearrangement joins TRBV28 to TRBJ1-5, with no clear D. Germline CDR1 MDHEN, CDR2 SYDVKM. The CDR3 is 12 amino acids. V lost 3 bases and J 7 bases, leaving 7 bases between the germline ends. CDR3: CASSLRKQPQHF. CDR3 in DNA: TGTGCCAGCAGTTTGAGGAAGCAGCCCCAGCATTTT.

This clonotype is categorized as medium-sized. V usage is TRBV5-6 and J usage is TRBJ2-7, with 10 bases lining up with TRBD1. Germline-derived CDR1 and CDR2 are SGHDT and YYEEEE. The length of the CDR3 is 15 residues. The V segment lost 4 bases and the J segment 3 bases; nucleotides outside the gene matches: 7. The DNA for the CDR3 is TGTGCCAGCAGCGCGACCGGGACAGGGGACTACGAGCAGTACTTC. This translates into CASSATGTGDYEQYF.

This clonotype has ten or more counts. The germline gene is not matched at one end of the junction; a read error may be the cause. This rearrangement joins TRBV29-1 to TRBJ2-1, with 10 nucleotides matching TRBD2. The germline gives CDR1 SQVTM, CDR2 ANQGSEA. CDR3 length equals 16 residues. CDR3 DNA: TGCAGCTTTGAGGGAAAGGGACTAGCGTTTATAAATGAGCAGTTCTTC. Translated, it gives CSFEGKGLAFINEQFF.

This rearrangement joins TRBV7-9 to TRBJ2-6; either TRBD1 or TRBD2 may supply D (7 bases each). The CDR3 covers 19 residues. Germline loops: CDR1 SEHNR, CDR2 FQNEAQ (reference sequence). The V and J ends lost 4 bases and 0 bases respectively, with 19 bases between them. DNA for the CDR3: TGTGCCAGCAGCTCTCAGCGGGGCACAGGGGTCTCTGGGGCCAACGTCCTGACTTTC. Translation: CASSSQRGTGVSGANVLTF.

This clonotype showed up many times. DNA for the CDR3: TGTGCCAGCGTTGGCGCTGGCACAGATACGCAGTATTTT. The encoded protein is CASVGAGTDTQYF. J is TRBJ2-3 and V is TRBV12-3 or TRBV12-4; no definite D call. V was pared by 8 bases and J by 1 base, with 10 bases between. This CDR3 spans 13 amino acids.

This clonotype was seen ten or more times. The CDR3 is CATSNQDRGEETQYF. The CDR3 DNA reads as TGTGCCACCAGCAACCAGGACAGGGGCGAGGAGACCCAGTACTTC. The chain has TRBV15 and TRBJ2-5, with 9 nucleotides matching TRBD1. The CDR3 runs 15 residues. V was pared by 4 bases and J by 5 bases, with 8 bases of the junction left unmatched. CDR1 and CDR2 from the germline V gene are LNHNV and YYDKDF (reference sequence).

This clonotype appeared many times. V usage is TRBV28 and J usage is TRBJ2-3, with D perhaps TRBD1 or TRBD2 (5 bases each). V lost 6 bases, J lost 2 bases, and 15 bases lay in between. Per the germline V gene, CDR1 is MDHEN and CDR2 is SYDVKM. There are 15 residues in the CDR3. This CDR3 is CASRPGGTDTDTQYF. The CDR3 region has the DNA TGTGCCAGCAGGCCTGGGGGTACCGACACAGATACGCAGTATTTT. The variable domain in full, with the rest retrieved from reference TRBV28 and TRBJ2-3, is DVKVTQSSRYLVKRTGEKVFLECVQDMDHENMFWYRQDPGLGLRLIYFSYDVKMKEKGDIPEGYSVSREKKERFSLILESASTNQTSMYLCASRPGGTDTDTQYFGPGTRLTVL.

This clonotype came up many times. The chain couples TRBV9 to TRBJ1-1; D remains ambiguous. The germline V gene encodes CDR1 SGDLS and CDR2 YYNGEE. This CDR3 contains 13 residues. Trimming cost V 0 bases and J 0 bases, with 3 bases left between them. Here the CDR3 reads CASSVDMNTEAFF. The CDR3 DNA follows: TGTGCCAGCAGCGTAGACATGAACACTGAAGCTTTCTTT. The whole variable domain, filled in from reference TRBV9 and TRBJ1-1, reads DSGVTQTPKHLITATGQRVTLRCSPRSGDLSVYWYQQSLDQGLQFLIQYYNGEERAKGNILERFSAQQFPDLHSELNLSSLELGDSALYFCASSVDMNTEAFFGQGTRLTVV.

This clonotype was recorded many times. This rearrangement joins TRBV29-1 to TRBJ2-1, with 11 bases that match TRBD2. The CDR3 loop spans 18 amino acids. V was pared by 0 bases and J by 4 bases, with 11 bases of the junction left unmatched. Germline V gene sequence: CDR1 SQVTM, CDR2 ANQGSEA. The CDR3 bases are TGCAGCGTTGAAGATCTCGTGCCTAGCGGGAGGCCTTACAATGAGCAGTTCTTC. It specifies CSVEDLVPSGRPYNEQFF.

There are many counts of this clonotype. Relative to the germline gene, one junction end is altered; a read error may explain this. The V and J genes are TRBV7-3 and TRBJ2-3; 8 bases match TRBD2. This CDR3 has 15 amino acids. Germline CDR1 SGHTA, CDR2 FQGTGA. The CDR3 reads CVSSSSGGRTDTQYF. DNA of the CDR3: TGTGTCAGCAGCTCCAGCGGGGGACGCACAGATACGCAGTATTTT.

Within the sample, this clonotype is medium-sized (0.01 to 0.1%). The chain links TRBV27 to TRBJ2-3, with 9 bases aligning to TRBD1. CDR1 and CDR2 from the germline V gene are MNHEY and SMNVEV (reference sequence). Trimming cost V 5 bases and J 3 bases; bases outside gene matches: 9. This CDR3 spans 16 amino acids. The CDR3 DNA reads as TGTGCCAGCAGTCCTACCGGGACAGGGTTAACAGATACGCAGTATTTT. It yields the protein CASSPTGTGLTDTQYF.

This clonotype has just a few counts. V gene TRBV10-3 combines with J gene TRBJ2-6, with D uncertain. This CDR3 comprises 16 residues. Germline V CDR1 and CDR2: ENHRY, SYGVKD. With 4 bases removed from V and 0 bases from J, the gap between germline ends came to 10 bases. In DNA form, the CDR3 reads TGTGCCATCAGTGGGGTCCTCGGCTCTGGGGCCAACGTCCTGACTTTC. Translation gives CAISGVLGSGANVLTF.

This clonotype was seen ten or more times. The chain carries TRBV7-9 and TRBJ1-1; 9 bases match TRBD1. Germline-derived CDR1 and CDR2 are SEHNR and FQNEAQ (reference sequence). This CDR3 spans 16 amino acids. V dropped 6 bases and J dropped 0; count of bases not matched to a gene: 8. CDR3 amino acids: CASSSGTGLMNTEAFF. CDR3 DNA: TGTGCCAGCAGTTCCGGGACAGGGCTCATGAACACTGAAGCTTTCTTT. Together with reference TRBV7-9 and TRBJ1-1, the CDR3 gives the full variable domain: DTGVSQNPRHKITKRGQNVTFRCDPISEHNRLYWYRQTLGQGPEFLTYFQNEAQLEKSRLLSDRFSAERPKGSFSTLEIQRTEQGDSAMYLCASSSGTGLMNTEAFFGQGTRLTVV.

Many counts were recorded for this clonotype. The J gene is TRBJ2-5, the V gene TRBV20-1; 8 bases map to TRBD2. CDR3 length equals 14 residues. After removal of 3 bases from V and 1 base from J, the junction contained 4 bases not matched to a gene. The germline CDR1 and CDR2 sequences are DFQATT and SNEGSKA (reference sequence). The CDR3 protein is CSARAGGSQETQYF. The CDR3 region has the DNA TGCAGTGCTAGGGCGGGGGGATCCCAAGAGACCCAGTACTTC.

Judged by abundance, this clonotype is medium-sized. The chain employs TRBV6-4 and TRBJ2-3; D possibly corresponds to TRBD2 (5 bases). Germline assignment: CDR1 MRHNA and CDR2 SNTAGT. The germline V and J ends were trimmed by 2 bases and 0 bases, with 6 bases remaining between them. This CDR3 is built from 14 residues. In DNA, the CDR3 is TGTGCCAGCAGTGACGGCGGGAGCACAGATACGCAGTATTTT. Translating it yields CASSDGGSTDTQYF.

This clonotype was observed many times. CDR3 DNA sequence: TGTGCCAGCAGCTTGTCCAGGGGGCTGAATCAGCCCCAGCATTTT. It encodes CASSLSRGLNQPQHF. The V gene is TRBV5-5, the J gene TRBJ1-5, with TRBD1 matching 8 bases. J lost 4 bases, V lost 1 base, and 4 bases had no gene match. The CDR3 spans 15 residues. Per the germline V gene, CDR1 is SGHKS and CDR2 is YYEKEE (reference sequence).